This is a list of T cell receptor beta chains from one sample in a study of T cell repertoires in cytomegalovirus infection. No antigen is known for these receptors. TCRdb reprocessed the reads with MiXCR, giving one entry per CDR3 protein. The sample comprises 700,000 to 950,000 distinct CDR3 sequences, roughly 33% of which are singletons, and about an eighth rests with the top ten. The specimen was cultured CD8+ T cells from PBMCs, collected from culture after CMV antigen stimulation. The receptor set was obtained from a human donor in good health (CMV status not recorded). Some clones in this sample may be carry-over from other donors' samples. The CDR3 runs from the conserved cysteine through the conserved F or W. The D gene is left open where the match is weak. The size field is filled for only some rows; it gives once, few, many or a size class.

abundance	d_gene	v_gene	j_gene	CDR3aa	CDR3nt
-	TRBD1	TRBV27	TRBJ2-7	CASSLGDRRTYEQYF	TGTGCCAGCAGTTTAGGGGACAGACGAACCTACGAGCAGTACTTC
once	-	TRBV7-9	TRBJ2-1	CASTPGPTGREQFF	TGTGCCAGCACCCCTGGGCCGACAGGCCGTGAGCAGTTCTTC
-	TRBD1	TRBV7-9	TRBJ1-3	CASSLRQGGGNTIYF	TGTGCCAGCAGCCTCCGACAGGGGGGAGGAAACACCATATATTTT
few	-	TRBV12-3/TRBV12-4	TRBJ2-5	CASSLWVKETQYF	TGTGCCAGCAGTCTATGGGTAAAAGAGACCCAGTACTTC
-	-	TRBV27	TRBJ2-1	CASSPELARDEQFF	TGTGCCAGCAGTCCCGAGCTAGCGAGGGATGAGCAGTTCTTC
few	TRBD2	TRBV12-3/TRBV12-4	TRBJ2-1	CASEERGSNEQFF	TGTGCCAGCGAGGAGCGGGGGTCCAATGAGCAGTTCTTC
many	-	TRBV7-9	TRBJ2-2	CASSPPIGPNTGELFF	TGTGCCAGCAGCCCCCCAATCGGACCTAACACCGGGGAGCTGTTTTTT
-	-	TRBV15	TRBJ1-4	CATSTGATNEKLFF	TGTGCCACCAGCACGGGAGCAACTAATGAAAAACTGTTTTTT
-	-	TRBV6-6	TRBJ1-1	CASSSKREGNTEAFF	TGTGCCAGCAGTTCAAAACGCGAGGGGAACACTGAAGCTTTCTTT
many	TRBD1	TRBV7-6	TRBJ2-1	CASSPTGTGNNEQFF	TGTGCCAGCAGCCCTACCGGGACAGGGAATAATGAGCAGTTCTTC
few	-	TRBV11-1	TRBJ1-2	CASSLAGQRGYGYTF	TGTGCCAGCAGCTTAGCAGGTCAGAGAGGCTATGGCTACACCTTC
many	TRBD2	TRBV7-8	TRBJ2-5	CASSSSRIAGVGETQYF	TGTGCCAGCAGCTCCTCTCGGATAGCGGGGGTGGGAGAGACCCAGTACTTC
-	-	TRBV7-9	TRBJ2-5	CASSLKARNQETQYF	TGTGCCAGCAGCTTAAAGGCTAGGAACCAAGAGACCCAGTACTTC
few	-	TRBV10-1	TRBJ2-3	CASSESDIAGTDTQYF	TGCGCCAGCAGTGAGTCGGATATAGCGGGCACAGATACGCAGTATTTT